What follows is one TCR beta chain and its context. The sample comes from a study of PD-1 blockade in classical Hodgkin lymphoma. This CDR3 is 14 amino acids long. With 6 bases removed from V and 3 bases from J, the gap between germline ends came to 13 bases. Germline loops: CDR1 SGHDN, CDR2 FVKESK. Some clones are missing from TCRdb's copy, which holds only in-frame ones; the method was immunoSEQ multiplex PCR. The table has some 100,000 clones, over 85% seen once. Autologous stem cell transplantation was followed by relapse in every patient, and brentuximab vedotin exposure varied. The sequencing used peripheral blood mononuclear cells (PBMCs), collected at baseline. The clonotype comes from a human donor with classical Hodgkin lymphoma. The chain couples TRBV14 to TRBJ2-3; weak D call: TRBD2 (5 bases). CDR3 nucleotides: TGTGCCAGCAGGTCCAGCGGCTCGACAGATACGCAGTATTTT. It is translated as CASRSSGSTDTQYF.